Below, 18 T cell receptor beta chains from the same sample are listed, as sequenced in a study of cytomegalovirus exposure and HLA in healthy donors. In the PCR, 60 Vbeta and 13 Jbeta primers were used. The table came from immunoSEQ multiplex PCR; TCRdb's copy has only in-frame clones and leaves some out. This sample's clone table lists about 200,000 clones. The sequenced sample was PBMCs. The receptor set was obtained from a boy between 10 and 17 years old in good health and CMV-seronegative.

This chain connects TRBV4-1 to TRBJ1-4; 7 nucleotides line up with TRBD1. Germline values: CDR1 MGHRA, CDR2 YSYEKL. The junction had 13 bases not matched to a gene; V was cut back by 3 bases and J by 0 bases. CDR3 length: 19 residues. This chain's CDR3 is CASSQPQGRYSTTNEKLFF. DNA of the CDR3: TGCGCCAGCAGCCAGCCACAGGGGAGGTATTCAACAACTAATGAAAAACTGTTTTTT.

This chain uses TRBV28 with TRBJ1-1; D gene uncertain. V lost 3 bases and J lost 0, with 8 bases in between. This CDR3 spans 14 amino acids. CDR1 is MDHEN, CDR2 SYDVKM, per germline. In nucleotides, the CDR3 is TGTGCCAGCAGTTTGGAGTCGGTGAACACTGAAGCTTTCTTT. As protein: CASSLESVNTEAFF. Drawing the rest from reference TRBV28 and TRBJ1-1, the complete variable domain is DVKVTQSSRYLVKRTGEKVFLECVQDMDHENMFWYRQDPGLGLRLIYFSYDVKMKEKGDIPEGYSVSREKKERFSLILESASTNQTSMYLCASSLESVNTEAFFGQGTRLTVV.

The chain carries TRBV19 and TRBJ2-1; D is unresolved. The V end lost 6 bases, the J end lost 0 bases, and 9 bases lay between the germline ends. There are 14 residues in the CDR3. CDR1 LNHDA and CDR2 SQIVND come from the germline V gene (reference sequence). The CDR3 sequence: CASSFSNSYNEQFF. The CDR3 nucleotides are TGTGCCAGTAGCTTTAGCAACTCCTACAATGAGCAGTTCTTC.

The V call is TRBV5-6, the J call TRBJ1-2; 7 bases match TRBD1. The CDR3 loop spans 16 amino acids. In germline, CDR1 is SGHDT, CDR2 YYEEEE. With V trimmed by 4 bases and J by 5 bases, 14 bases remained unmatched. The CDR3: CASSPPDRTDHYGYTF. In nucleotides, the CDR3 is TGTGCCAGCAGCCCACCGGACAGGACCGATCATTATGGCTACACCTTC.

V and J are TRBV2 and TRBJ1-1; D uncertain. The CDR3 loop spans 17 amino acids. Trimming took 3 bases from V and 1 from J, leaving 18 bases between them. In germline, CDR1 is SNHLY, CDR2 FYNNEI. Here the CDR3 DNA reads TGTGCCAGCAGTGACTTCGGCGGGGAGTTCTGGAACACTGAAGCTTTCTTT. It encodes CASSDFGGEFWNTEAFF. Variable domain in full (rest from reference TRBV2 and TRBJ1-1): EPEVTQTPSHQVTQMGQEVILRCVPISNHLYFYWYRQILGQKVEFLVSFYNNEISEKSEIFDDQFSVERPDGSNFTLKIRSTKLEDSAMYFCASSDFGGEFWNTEAFFGQGTRLTVV.

J is TRBJ1-2 and V is TRBV28, with unresolved D. CDR1 and CDR2 from the germline V gene are MDHEN and SYDVKM. V lost 10 bases and J 4 bases, leaving 16 bases between the germline ends. The CDR3 has 13 residues. CDR3 amino acids: CANQGPGGYGYTF. DNA of the CDR3: TGTGCCAACCAAGGACCCGGAGGCTATGGCTACACCTTC.

The rearrangement uses TRBV7-9 and TRBJ1-6; possibly TRBD1 for D (6 bases). V was cut by 3 bases and J by 5 bases, with 8 bases left in between. There are 14 residues in the CDR3. Germline CDR1 reads SEHNR; CDR2 reads FQNEAQ (reference sequence). The CDR3 DNA follows: TGTGCCAGCAGCTTTACAGGGAATAATTCACCCCTCCACTTT. Translated, it gives CASSFTGNNSPLHF.

The J gene is TRBJ2-1, the V gene TRBV14, with a weak D call TRBD1 (6 bases). Germline V gene lookup returns CDR1 SGHDN and CDR2 FVKESK. V shed 2 bases and J shed 4 bases, with 12 bases lying between them. The CDR3 has 15 amino acids. CDR3 coding DNA: TGTGCCAGCAGCCAACAGGGACACGTTTACAATGAGCAGTTCTTC. Protein: CASSQQGHVYNEQFF.

V and J are TRBV10-3 and TRBJ2-7; possibly TRBD2 for D (6 bases). From germline, CDR1 is ENHRY and CDR2 SYGVKD. V shed 2 bases and J shed 3 bases, with 14 bases lying between them. This CDR3 has 15 residues. For the CDR3, the DNA is TGTGCCATCAGTGAGGCACGGGAGCTTATCTACGAGCAGTACTTC. The encoded protein is CAISEARELIYEQYF.

The J gene is TRBJ2-7, the V gene TRBV19; 8 bases map to TRBD2. Germline V gene sequence: CDR1 LNHDA, CDR2 SQIVND (reference sequence). Losses at the gene ends were 3 bases for V and 5 bases for J; bases not matched to a gene: 0. The CDR3 is made up of 12 amino acids. DNA for the CDR3: TGTGCCAGTAGTATGACTAGCGACGAGCAGTACTTC. Translated: CASSMTSDEQYF.

The chain is built from TRBV7-9 and TRBJ1-4; TRBD1 matches 10 bases. V shed 3 bases and J 5 bases; nucleotides not matched to a gene: 0. CDR1 SEHNR and CDR2 FQNEAQ come from the germline V gene (reference sequence). This CDR3 has 14 residues. The CDR3 protein is CASSLGQGNEKLFF. The CDR3 nucleotides read TGTGCCAGCAGCTTGGGACAGGGGAATGAAAAACTGTTTTTT.

The chain has TRBV2 and TRBJ1-4; possible D gene TRBD1, 6 bases. V dropped 7 bases and J dropped 8 bases, with 17 bases sitting between them. Germline CDR1 and CDR2: SNHLY and FYNNEI. The CDR3 is 14 residues long. The CDR3 nucleotides are TGTGCCAGCACTCGACAGGCCCGGAGGGAAAAACTGTTTTTT. This sequence encodes CASTRQARREKLFF.

The J gene is TRBJ2-3, the V gene TRBV30, with D possibly TRBD2 on 7 matching bases. Germline V gene data show CDR1 as GTSNPN and CDR2 as SVGIG (reference sequence). V was cut by 8 bases and J by 4 bases, with 13 bases left in between. This CDR3 contains 12 residues. The CDR3 reads CAGEGGSDTQYF. CDR3 sequence (DNA): TGTGCCGGGGAGGGGGGATCAGATACGCAGTATTTT.

This sequence joins TRBV28 and TRBJ2-1, with D maybe TRBD2 (5 bases). Trimming cost V 4 bases and J 14 bases, with 18 bases left between them. Germline V gene data show CDR1 as MDHEN and CDR2 as SYDVKM. The CDR3 runs to 13 residues. CDR3: CASSWKLESREFF. In nucleotides, the CDR3 is TGTGCCAGCAGTTGGAAACTAGAATCTCGGGAGTTCTTC.

The chain links TRBV19 to TRBJ2-2; 7 bases fit TRBD1. The CDR3 has 16 amino acids. Germline V gene sequence: CDR1 LNHDA, CDR2 SQIVND (reference sequence). V lost 2 bases and J lost 6; bases outside the gene matches: 9. CDR3 DNA: TGTGCCAGTAGTATAAGGGGGCGCGTGCAGTCCGGGGAGCTGTTTTTT. As protein: CASSIRGRVQSGELFF.

J is TRBJ2-1 and V is TRBV4-1; 7 nucleotides match TRBD2. The length of the CDR3 is 14 residues. Germline CDR1 MGHRA, CDR2 YSYEKL. The junction had 9 bases not matched to a gene; V was cut back by 4 bases and J by 9 bases. The CDR3 bases are TGCGCCAGCAGCCGAATAACGGCTAGCGGTGAGCAGTTCTTC. As protein: CASSRITASGEQFF.

The chain is built from TRBV5-8 and TRBJ2-7, with D possibly being TRBD2 (5 bases). The CDR3 runs 14 residues. V dropped 0 bases and J dropped 1 base, with 8 bases sitting between them. Germline V gene lookup returns CDR1 SGHTS and CDR2 YDEGEE. This CDR3 is CASSLGRGSYEQYF. CDR3 coding DNA: TGTGCCAGCAGCTTGGGACGGGGTTCCTACGAGCAGTACTTC.

The chain uses TRBV7-2 and TRBJ1-2; TRBD1 matches 10 bases. The CDR3 is 15 residues long. V was clipped by 0 bases and J by 10 bases; unmatched bases: 8. The germline V gene encodes CDR1 SGHTA and CDR2 FQGNSA. The CDR3 sequence is CASSLARQGAIDYTF. The CDR3 region has the DNA TGTGCCAGCAGCTTAGCTAGACAGGGGGCTATCGACTACACCTTC.